This T cell receptor (beta chain) is drawn from a study of identical twins. A universal primer site arose from template switching, and cDNA bore unique molecular identifiers. Using its own MiXCR run on the 5' RACE reads, TCRdb lists one record per CDR3 protein. The repertoire holds 200,000 to 300,000 distinct CDR3 sequences, with approximately 10% as singletons. Healthy Caucasians made up all donors. V was cut by 0 bases and J by 4 bases, with 16 bases left in between. CDR3 size: 16 residues. Germline values: CDR1 DFQATT, CDR2 SNEGSKA (reference sequence). The clonotype comes from a man between 45 and 60 years old in good health. J is TRBJ1-5 and V is TRBV20-1; a possible D gene is TRBD1 (5 bases). The sample comprised memory T cells sorted from blood. The CDR3 spells CSARDNPGHWNQPQHF. The CDR3 coding sequence is TGCAGTGCTAGAGATAACCCAGGGCATTGGAATCAGCCCCAGCATTTT.